A single sample gave rise to the 20 T cell receptor beta chains below, sequenced in a study of GPR56 and killer-like receptors on CD4 memory cells. TCRdb reprocessed the reads and keeps a single row for each CDR3 protein, giving no DNA. The ten top clones account for just over 4%, within a sample of more than 2,000 distinct CDR3 sequences. Five CD4+ populations, defined by killer cell lectin-like receptor and GPR56 markers, were sorted by FACS. Sequenced input: memory CD4+ T cells from blood. All receptors come from a human donor in good health.

This clonotype is deemed large by its frequency. The gene calls are TRBV19 and TRBJ1-1; the D call from TCRdb, TRBD1, cannot be confirmed without DNA. Germline V lookup: CDR1 LNHDA, CDR2 SQIVND (reference sequence). The CDR3 spans 13 residues. The CDR3 sequence is CASSKDRGTEAFF.

Judged by frequency, this clonotype is medium-sized. The V gene is TRBV18, the J gene TRBJ1-1; with no DNA, the TCRdb D assignment of TRBD1 cannot be verified. This CDR3 spans 15 amino acids. Germline V gene lookup returns CDR1 KGHSH and CDR2 LQKENI. The CDR3 region is CASSRGAPAGTEAFF.

V and J are TRBV20-1 and TRBJ1-4. CDR1 is DFQATT, CDR2 SNEGSKA, per germline (reference sequence). CDR3 length: 13 amino acids. The CDR3 loop is CSAMDNRDEKLFF.

Measured by frequency, this clonotype is medium-sized. The rearrangement joins TRBV28 to TRBJ2-5; TCRdb lists TRBD2, though no DNA is available to test this call. The CDR3 has 13 amino acids. CDR1 is MDHEN, CDR2 SYDVKM, per germline. The CDR3 reads CASSLAGAETQYF.

In terms of frequency, this clonotype is medium-sized. The rearrangement uses TRBV7-9 and TRBJ2-1; TCRdb indicates TRBD2, and absent DNA this call remains unverified. The CDR3 is 22 residues long. Germline assignment: CDR1 SEHNR and CDR2 FQNEAQ (reference sequence). CDR3 protein: CASSPYPWTSGIFMSSYNEQFF.

V and J are TRBV20-1 and TRBJ1-4; TCRdb designates TRBD1, a call that cannot be tested without DNA. The CDR3 consists of 15 residues. Looked up from germline, CDR1 is DFQATT and CDR2 is SNEGSKA (reference sequence). CDR3 in amino acids: CSARDSSGGRRKLFF.

The genes are TRBV4-1 and TRBJ1-5; no DNA is available, so the TRBD1 call from TCRdb remains unchecked. CDR3 length: 16 amino acids. Per germline, CDR1 MGHRA and CDR2 YSYEKL. The CDR3 loop is CASSPRPVSADQPQHF.

The CDR3 region is CSARPQAGVGNEQFF. The rearrangement joins TRBV20-1 to TRBJ2-1; TCRdb returns TRBD2, unconfirmable since there is no DNA. Germline V gives CDR1 DFQATT, CDR2 SNEGSKA (reference sequence). The CDR3 totals 15 residues.

Measured by frequency, this clonotype is medium-sized (0.01 to 0.1%). V and J are TRBV5-4 and TRBJ2-7; TCRdb gives TRBD1 as the D gene, but with no DNA this cannot be confirmed. Germline V CDR1 and CDR2: SGHNT, YYREEE (reference sequence). This CDR3 has 17 amino acids. The CDR3 reads CASSLGGWKGSGYEQYF.

The V call is TRBV20-1, the J call TRBJ2-2. CDR3 length equals 14 residues. Germline V lookup: CDR1 DFQATT, CDR2 SNEGSKA (reference sequence). This chain's CDR3 is CSARTRPHTGELFF.

This clonotype is labeled medium-sized based on frequency. The rearrangement joins TRBV27 to TRBJ1-1; TCRdb picks TRBD1, but there is no DNA to check that call. This CDR3 comprises 17 residues. Germline CDR1 MNHEY, CDR2 SMNVEV (reference sequence). CDR3 protein: CASSLTTPTGKNTEAFF.

This clonotype shows up as large by frequency. This sequence joins TRBV27 and TRBJ1-6; checking the TCRdb D call of TRBD1 is not possible without DNA. The CDR3 has 16 amino acids. Germline V gives CDR1 MNHEY, CDR2 SMNVEV (reference sequence). CDR3 region: CASSTSSRGDNSPLHF.

This chain connects TRBV2 to TRBJ2-5. This CDR3 spans 11 amino acids. The V gene's germline CDR1 is SNHLY and CDR2 FYNNEI. CDR3 residues: CASSEEETQYF.

This clonotype ranks as medium-sized (0.01 to 0.1%) in terms of frequency. The J gene is TRBJ2-1, the V gene TRBV15; with no DNA, the TCRdb D assignment of TRBD2 cannot be verified. There are 15 residues in the CDR3. Germline V lookup: CDR1 LNHNV, CDR2 YYDKDF (reference sequence). The CDR3 protein is CATSRDRTSGGEQFF.

Its frequency marks this clonotype as medium-sized. V is TRBV19 and J is TRBJ1-5; the TRBD1 assignment by TCRdb is unverifiable without DNA. CDR1 LNHDA and CDR2 SQIVND come from the germline V gene (reference sequence). The CDR3 covers 14 residues. This chain's CDR3 is CASNLRDSNQPQHF.

By frequency, this clonotype registers medium-sized (0.01 to 0.1%). The chain is built from TRBV7-9 and TRBJ1-6. Germline-derived CDR1 and CDR2 are SEHNR and FQNEAQ (reference sequence). This CDR3 has 14 residues. Here the CDR3 reads CASSYTAANSPLHF. Full variable domain (missing parts from reference TRBV7-9 and TRBJ1-6): DTGVSQNPRHKITKRGQNVTFRCDPISEHNRLYWYRQTLGQGPEFLTYFQNEAQLEKSRLLSDRFSAERPKGSFSTLEIQRTEQGDSAMYLCASSYTAANSPLHFGNGTRLTVT.

Judged by frequency, this clonotype is medium-sized. V is TRBV6-1 and J is TRBJ1-5; TCRdb designates TRBD1, a call that cannot be tested without DNA. There are 14 residues in the CDR3. CDR1 and CDR2 (germline): MNHNS, SASEGT. The CDR3: CASTWTGLALAQHF.

In terms of frequency, this clonotype is medium-sized (0.01 to 0.1%). The chain has TRBV18 and TRBJ1-2; TCRdb returns TRBD1, unconfirmable since there is no DNA. CDR3 length: 19 residues. Germline V lookup: CDR1 KGHSH, CDR2 LQKENI. The CDR3: CASSPPLIVGTGKYYGYTF. Looking up the rest from reference TRBV18 and TRBJ1-2 gives the full variable domain: NAGVMQNPRHLVRRRGQEARLRCSPMKGHSHVYWYRQLPEEGLKFMVYLQKENIIDESGMPKERFSAEFPKEGPSILRIQQVVRGDSAAYFCASSPPLIVGTGKYYGYTFGSGTRLTVV.

This clonotype is called medium-sized based on its frequency. CDR3 residues: CASSTAGTLAYEQYF. The chain recombines TRBV19 with TRBJ2-7; TCRdb's assignment of TRBD1 cannot be checked, as there is no DNA. Germline CDR1 is LNHDA and CDR2 is SQIVND (reference sequence). The CDR3 has 15 amino acids.

The gene calls are TRBV12-3 or TRBV12-4 and TRBJ2-6. CDR3 length: 15 residues. CDR3: CASSLNGAGANVLTF.